The 17 T cell receptor beta chains below come from one sample, sequenced in a study of cytomegalovirus exposure and HLA in healthy donors listed by TCRdb under 2017. Library creation used the immunoSEQ multiplex PCR assay. For the multiplex PCR, a mixture combining 60 forward primers for TCR Vbeta segments and 13 reverse primers for TCR Jbeta segments was used. TCRdb stores this immuneACCESS table with in-frame sequences only. Part of the clones is absent; in the studies checked, under half of the shortfall reflects unresolved V genes, and no reason is known for the rest. Recorded for this sample are about 170,000 clones; 60% to 85% of them occurred a single time. Of the sample, 2.5% to 3.5% is held by the ten largest clones. Material for sequencing was PBMCs. Receptors originate from a woman between 45 and 65 years old in good health and CMV-seropositive.

J is TRBJ2-7 and V is TRBV11-2; 10 bases align to TRBD2. This CDR3 comprises 14 residues. Per the germline V gene, CDR1 is SGHAT and CDR2 is FQNNGV. The ends lost 5 bases at V and 3 bases at J; junction bases unmatched: 4. CDR3 protein: CASSPSGGRYEQYF. The CDR3 DNA sequence: TGTGCCAGCAGCCCTAGCGGGGGCCGCTACGAGCAGTACTTC.

The chain links TRBV9 to TRBJ1-2; D is unclear. Germline loops: CDR1 SGDLS, CDR2 YYNGEE. The V end was cut by 3 bases, the J end by 2 bases, with 11 bases between. CDR3 length: 14 residues. Here the CDR3 reads CASSEAEENYGYTF. CDR3 nucleotides: TGTGCCAGCAGCGAGGCAGAGGAAAACTATGGCTACACCTTC. Looking up the rest from reference TRBV9 and TRBJ1-2 gives the full variable domain: DSGVTQTPKHLITATGQRVTLRCSPRSGDLSVYWYQQSLDQGLQFLIQYYNGEERAKGNILERFSAQQFPDLHSELNLSSLELGDSALYFCASSEAEENYGYTFGSGTRLTVV.

This chain uses TRBV18 with TRBJ1-2, with 8 bases that match TRBD1. The V gene's germline CDR1 is KGHSH and CDR2 LQKENI. J lost 4 bases, V lost 3 bases, and 7 bases had no gene match. The CDR3 consists of 15 residues. The chain's CDR3 is CASSPGTGESYGYTF. The CDR3 coding sequence is TGTGCCAGCTCACCTGGGACAGGAGAAAGCTATGGCTACACCTTC.

The chain uses TRBV28 and TRBJ1-4; tentatively, D is TRBD1 (6 bases). There are 14 residues in the CDR3. CDR1 and CDR2 (germline): MDHEN, SYDVKM. V was pared by 6 bases and J by 7 bases, with 15 bases between. Here the CDR3 DNA reads TGTGCCAGCAGGAATTCAGGGGTACGTGAAAAACTGTTTTTT. It translates to CASRNSGVREKLFF. Supplemented by reference TRBV28 and TRBJ1-4, the full variable domain reads DVKVTQSSRYLVKRTGEKVFLECVQDMDHENMFWYRQDPGLGLRLIYFSYDVKMKEKGDIPEGYSVSREKKERFSLILESASTNQTSMYLCASRNSGVREKLFFGSGTQLSVL.

This clone was detected only a few times. This sequence joins TRBV5-6 and TRBJ1-1; no definite D call. The V and J ends lost 1 base and 6 bases respectively, with 7 bases between them. There are 12 residues in the CDR3. Germline values: CDR1 SGHDT, CDR2 YYEEEE. In nucleotides, the CDR3 is TGTGCCAGCAGCTTGTGGAGATCTGAAGCTTTCTTT. As protein: CASSLWRSEAFF.

This chain links TRBV9 with TRBJ1-2; D gene unclear. The germline V gene has CDR1 SGDLS and CDR2 YYNGEE. This CDR3 is 13 amino acids long. Trimming pared 5 bases from V and 2 bases from J, leaving 10 bases between. The CDR3 sequence is CASSPWENYGYTF. As DNA, the CDR3 is TGTGCCAGCAGTCCCTGGGAGAACTATGGCTACACCTTC.

This chain joins TRBV5-5 and TRBJ1-1, with a weak D call TRBD1 (6 bases). Germline V gene sequence: CDR1 SGHKS, CDR2 YYEKEE (reference sequence). The CDR3 consists of 14 residues. Trimming removed 0 bases from V and 7 bases from J, with 13 bases in between. CDR3 in amino acids: CASSLEGGPLEAFF. For the CDR3, the DNA is TGTGCCAGCAGCTTGGAAGGGGGACCCCTTGAAGCTTTCTTT.

The chain couples TRBV5-4 to TRBJ2-1; 13 positions match TRBD2. Per the germline V gene, CDR1 is SGHNT and CDR2 is YYREEE (reference sequence). With 4 bases clipped from V and 9 bases from J, the junction kept 7 bases outside the gene matches. The CDR3 sequence is 15 residues long. CDR3: CASSPGLAGEGEQFF. In nucleotides, the CDR3 is TGTGCCAGCAGCCCTGGACTAGCGGGAGAGGGTGAGCAGTTCTTC.

The V call is TRBV6-1, the J call TRBJ2-3, with 9 nucleotides matching TRBD1. V dropped 2 bases and J dropped 4; count of bases not matched to a gene: 7. The CDR3 sequence is 16 residues long. Germline CDR1 MNHNS, CDR2 SASEGT. The CDR3 is CASSELWDREADTQYF. CDR3 sequence (DNA): TGTGCCAGCAGTGAACTGTGGGACAGGGAGGCAGATACGCAGTATTTT.

This chain links TRBV4-3 with TRBJ2-3; 9 bases map to TRBD2. With V trimmed by 2 bases and J by 2 bases, 5 bases remained unmatched. Germline V gene data show CDR1 as LGHNA and CDR2 as YSLEER. The CDR3 is made up of 16 amino acids. Here the CDR3 DNA reads TGCGCCAGCAGCCAATTAGCGGGAGCTCCCACAGATACGCAGTATTTT. This translates into CASSQLAGAPTDTQYF.

The V and J genes are TRBV7-6 and TRBJ2-1; 7 positions match TRBD2. J lost 9 bases, V lost 5 bases, and 4 bases had no gene match. Germline V gene data show CDR1 as SGHVS and CDR2 as FNYEAQ. The CDR3 covers 12 residues. The CDR3 here is CASSVTSFEQFF. DNA of the CDR3: TGTGCCAGCAGCGTGACTAGCTTTGAGCAGTTCTTC.

The chain couples TRBV7-2 to TRBJ1-5; maybe TRBD1 (5 bases). The germline V gene has CDR1 SGHTA and CDR2 FQGNSA. There are 17 residues in the CDR3. The V end lost 2 bases, the J end lost 0 bases, and 14 bases lay between the germline ends. CDR3 bases: TGTGCCAGCAGCTTACTAGACAGCCCCTATAGCAATCAGCCCCAGCATTTT. Translating it yields CASSLLDSPYSNQPQHF.

This clone was counted a few times. The chain carries TRBV7-2 and TRBJ1-4; D remains unclear. Germline V gene lookup returns CDR1 SGHTA and CDR2 FQGNSA. This CDR3 is 16 amino acids long. Trimming left V 5 bases short and J 0 bases short, with 13 bases between. As DNA, the CDR3 is TGTGCCAGCAGCCCAAACAGACATGCAACTAATGAAAAACTGTTTTTT. This sequence encodes CASSPNRHATNEKLFF.

V and J are TRBV30 and TRBJ2-3; perhaps TRBD1 as D (5 bases). Per the germline V gene, CDR1 is GTSNPN and CDR2 is SVGIG (reference sequence). Deletions cut 2 bases from V and 6 bases from J, with 12 bases between. The CDR3 covers 13 residues. CDR3 protein: CAWSRAGLDTQYF. CDR3 nucleotide sequence: TGTGCCTGGAGTAGGGCAGGGCTCGATACGCAGTATTTT. The entire variable domain, with the rest obtained from reference TRBV30 and TRBJ2-3, is as follows: SQTIHQWPATLVQPVGSPLSLECTVEGTSNPNLYWYRQAAGRGLQLLFYSVGIGQISSEVPQNLSASRPQDRQFILSSKKLLLSDSGFYLCAWSRAGLDTQYFGPGTRLTVL.

The V gene is TRBV6-5, the J gene TRBJ1-4; D may be TRBD1 (5 bases). CDR1 is MNHEY and CDR2 is SVGAGI in the germline V gene. The CDR3 is made up of 13 amino acids. Trimming took 6 bases from V and 8 from J, leaving 13 bases between them. The CDR3 DNA reads TGTGCCAGCAGGAGCACTCAGGGAGAAAAACTGTTTTTT. It is translated as CASRSTQGEKLFF.

The chain is built from TRBV6-6 and TRBJ2-3; TRBD2 might be the D (6 bases). The length of the CDR3 is 15 residues. Germline V gene sequence: CDR1 MNHNY, CDR2 SVGAGI (reference sequence). V lost 6 bases, J lost 6 bases, and 19 bases lay in between. This chain's CDR3 is CASSGRDFGGDTQYF. The CDR3 bases are TGTGCCAGCAGCGGCCGGGACTTTGGGGGGGATACGCAGTATTTT.

The chain links TRBV15 to TRBJ1-4; D may be TRBD1 (5 bases). The CDR3 has 17 amino acids. The V and J ends lost 5 bases and 0 bases respectively, with 16 bases between them. Per the germline V gene, CDR1 is LNHNV and CDR2 is YYDKDF (reference sequence). The CDR3, as DNA: TGTGCCACCAGCGGGGGGTCAGGGCACTCAACTAATGAAAAACTGTTTTTT. As protein: CATSGGSGHSTNEKLFF.